This T cell receptor beta chain was sequenced for a study of blood T cell repertoires in COVID-19. Assay: immunoSEQ multiplex PCR; the TCRdb copy retains only in-frame clones and omits some. The sample yields 150,000 or so clones, about three quarters seen once. The CDR3 is 13 residues long. The V gene lost 4 bases and the J gene lost 4 bases, with 8 bases spanning the gap. Per germline, CDR1 LGHDT and CDR2 YNNKEL (reference sequence). Sample: peripheral blood. The chain combines TRBV3-1 (or the pseudogene TRBV3-2) with TRBJ1-3; D might be TRBD1 (5 bases). This receptor was obtained from a woman at least 80 years old with active or convalescent COVID-19. The CDR3 coding sequence is TGTGCCAGCAGCCTACCAGGGGGAAACACCATATATTTT. This sequence encodes CASSLPGGNTIYF.